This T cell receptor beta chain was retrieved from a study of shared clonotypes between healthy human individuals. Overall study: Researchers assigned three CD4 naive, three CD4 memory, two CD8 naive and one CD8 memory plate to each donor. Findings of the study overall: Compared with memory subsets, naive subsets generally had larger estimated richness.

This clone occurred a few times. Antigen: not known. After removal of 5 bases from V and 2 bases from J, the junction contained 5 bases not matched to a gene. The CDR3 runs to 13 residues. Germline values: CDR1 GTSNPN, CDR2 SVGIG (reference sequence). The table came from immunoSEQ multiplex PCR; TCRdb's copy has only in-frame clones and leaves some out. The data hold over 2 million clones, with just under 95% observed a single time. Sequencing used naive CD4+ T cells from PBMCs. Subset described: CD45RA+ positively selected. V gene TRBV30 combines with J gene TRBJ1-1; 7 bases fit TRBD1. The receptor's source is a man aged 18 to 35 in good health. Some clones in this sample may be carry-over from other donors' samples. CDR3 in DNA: TGTGCCTGGGTGGGACAGACAAACACTGAAGCTTTCTTT. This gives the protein CAWVGQTNTEAFF.